These 21 T cell receptor beta chains originate from one sample sequenced in a study of blood T cells in healthy people across ages. It was with a sample-barcoded 5' primer and a J-beta primer mix that a second PCR of roughly 7 to 12 cycles was run. TCRdb fed the 5' RACE reads into MiXCR, producing one record per CDR3 protein. The repertoire holds around 1,900,000 distinct CDR3 sequences, with more than 35% as singletons. The sample comprised blood. Receptors originate from a human donor in good health.

This clonotype was counted only a few times. The chain employs TRBV29-1 and TRBJ1-4; the D gene is possibly TRBD1 (5 bases). V lost 5 bases and J 8 bases, leaving 12 bases between the germline ends. Germline CDR1 reads SQVTM; CDR2 reads ANQGSEA. The CDR3 is made up of 12 amino acids. CDR3 sequence (DNA): TGCAGCGTTAGCTGGGACGGAGAAAAACTGTTTTTT. Its translation is CSVSWDGEKLFF. The full variable domain, its missing parts supplied by reference TRBV29-1 and TRBJ1-4, is SAVISQKPSRDICQRGTSLTIQCQVDSQVTMMFWYRQQPGQSLTLIATANQGSEATYESGFVIDKFPISRPNLTFSTLTVSNMSPEDSSIYLCSVSWDGEKLFFGSGTQLSVL.

This clonotype was detected a few times. The V and J genes are TRBV6-1 and TRBJ2-7; TRBD1 might be the D (6 bases). The CDR3 sequence is 13 residues long. V dropped 8 bases and J dropped 0 bases, with 11 bases sitting between them. From germline, CDR1 is MNHNS and CDR2 SASEGT. The CDR3 DNA reads as TGTGCCAGCGGACAGAGTCTCTCCTACGAGCAGTACTTC. It codes for CASGQSLSYEQYF.

The chain employs TRBV9 and TRBJ1-1; D uncertain. Between the trimmed V and J ends, which lost 4 bases and 5 bases, there was a span of 18 bases. The CDR3 has 15 residues. Looked up from germline, CDR1 is SGDLS and CDR2 is YYNGEE. The CDR3 nucleotides read TGTGCCAGCAGCCCAAACCCGGGGTGGTGGACTGAAGCTTTCTTT. Translated: CASSPNPGWWTEAFF.

The J gene is TRBJ1-1, the V gene TRBV7-2; D is unclear. The CDR3 runs 13 residues. V was trimmed by 0 bases and J by 11 bases, leaving 13 bases between them. Germline V gene lookup returns CDR1 SGHTA and CDR2 FQGNSA. The CDR3 bases are TGTGCCAGCAGCTTAGCGCTGGGTAGGGAGGCTTTCTTT. Its protein is CASSLALGREAFF.

This clonotype was detected a few times. The genes are TRBV4-1 and TRBJ2-1; D assignment may be TRBD1 or TRBD2 (6 bases each). Between the trimmed V and J ends, which lost 2 bases and 3 bases, there was a span of 20 bases. The CDR3 is 18 residues long. In germline, CDR1 is MGHRA, CDR2 YSYEKL. CDR3 residues: CASSQPLGGSPRYNEQFF. As DNA, the CDR3 is TGCGCCAGCAGCCAACCCCTCGGGGGCTCGCCCCGCTACAATGAGCAGTTCTTC.

This clonotype was counted only a few times. The chain recombines TRBV12-3 or TRBV12-4 with TRBJ2-1; the D gene is possibly TRBD1 (5 bases). V shed 5 bases and J shed 5 bases, with 10 bases lying between them. This CDR3 spans 13 amino acids. This CDR3 is CASSKLTDNEQFF. Written as DNA, the CDR3 is TGTGCCAGCAGTAAATTGACAGACAATGAGCAGTTCTTC.

The chain joins TRBV9 to TRBJ2-5; maybe TRBD1 (5 bases). Germline-derived CDR1 and CDR2 are SGDLS and YYNGEE. The CDR3 consists of 13 residues. V lost 3 bases and J lost 2, with 8 bases in between. CDR3 nucleotide sequence: TGTGCCAGCAGCGCGACAGATCAAGAGACCCAGTACTTC. It yields the protein CASSATDQETQYF.

This clonotype was picked up a small number of times. V is TRBV21-1 and J is TRBJ2-5; the table calls TRBD1, which could not be checked here. TRBV21-1 constitutes a pseudogene. CDR3 size: 13 residues. The CDR3 reads CATKGQIQETQYF. DNA for the CDR3: TGTGCCACAAAGGGACAGATCCAAGAGACCCAGTACTTC.

This clonotype was picked up a small number of times. This chain joins TRBV7-3 and TRBJ2-1; 13 bases match TRBD2. After removal of 4 bases from V and 8 bases from J, the junction contained 8 bases not matched to a gene. Per the germline V gene, CDR1 is SGHTA and CDR2 is FQGTGA. CDR3 size: 16 residues. The CDR3 bases are TGTGCCAGCAGCTCCACTAGCGGGGGGGCCGGCCATGAGCAGTTCTTC. Residues: CASSSTSGGAGHEQFF.

This clonotype was counted a single time. J is TRBJ1-1 and V is TRBV11-2; 7 bases map to TRBD1. Germline V gene data show CDR1 as SGHAT and CDR2 as FQNNGV. This CDR3 contains 15 residues. V dropped 1 base and J dropped 6; count of bases not matched to a gene: 8. CDR3 DNA sequence: TGTGCCAGCAGCTTAGGGACAGGATCTAGGGCTGAAGCTTTCTTT. It is translated as CASSLGTGSRAEAFF.

In its sample, this clonotype was seen a few times. The V gene is TRBV29-1, the J gene TRBJ2-5; D gene ambiguous. Germline values: CDR1 SQVTM, CDR2 ANQGSEA. The CDR3 spans 11 residues. Trimming shortened V by 6 bases and J by 11 bases, and 16 bases separated the two germline ends. In DNA, the CDR3 is TGCAGCGTCAGGACCCTAATTGAGCAGTACTTC. It codes for CSVRTLIEQYF.

This clonotype came up a few times. The V and J genes are TRBV5-1 and TRBJ2-5; TRBD1 aligns across 8 bases. Per germline, CDR1 SGHRS and CDR2 YFSETQ. CDR3 size: 14 residues. V lost 6 bases to trimming and J lost 3 bases; unmatched junction nucleotides: 7. CDR3 region: CASTAGTGEETQYF. CDR3 coding DNA: TGCGCCAGCACCGCCGGGACAGGTGAAGAGACCCAGTACTTC.

In its sample, this clonotype was seen once. The CDR3 DNA reads TGTGCCAGCAGACCTCCCGGGACCGCGGATAATACGCAGTATTTT. Translation gives CASRPPGTADNTQYF. The V call is TRBV5-5, the J call TRBJ2-3; D possibly matches TRBD1 or TRBD2 (5 bases each). V was clipped by 5 bases and J by 7 bases, with 20 bases between them. Germline V CDR1 and CDR2: SGHKS, YYEKEE (reference sequence). This CDR3 has 15 residues.

The chain recombines TRBV15 with TRBJ1-5, with a tentative D call TRBD1 (5 bases). The CDR3 has 13 residues. Per germline, CDR1 LNHNV and CDR2 YYDKDF (reference sequence). With 3 bases removed from V and 4 bases from J, the gap between germline ends came to 7 bases. The CDR3 here is CATSSWGNQPQHF. As DNA, the CDR3 is TGTGCCACCAGCAGTTGGGGGAATCAGCCCCAGCATTTT.

This rearrangement joins TRBV29-1 to TRBJ2-5; tentative D call: TRBD1 (6 bases). The CDR3 contains 14 residues. Trimming removed 3 bases from V and 2 bases from J, with 13 bases in between. From germline, CDR1 is SQVTM and CDR2 ANQGSEA. The CDR3 nucleotides are TGCAGCGTTGACAGGGGTTTGGGGCAAGAGACCCAGTACTTC. Translated, it gives CSVDRGLGQETQYF.

V gene TRBV4-2 combines with J gene TRBJ2-4; the D gene is possibly TRBD2 (6 bases). The DNA end is more similar to TRBJ2-7, so the J call may be wrong. CDR3 length: 14 amino acids. From germline, CDR1 is LGHNA and CDR2 YNFKEQ. The CDR3 protein is CASSLRMGGYEQYF. In nucleotides, the CDR3 is TGTGCCAGCAGCCTGCGAATGGGGGGATACGAGCAGTACTTC.

As concerns this clonotype: Compared with germline, one end of the junction differs, possibly owing to a read error. This chain connects TRBV12-3 or TRBV12-4 to TRBJ2-7, with TRBD2 identical over 8 bases. This CDR3 comprises 13 residues. CDR3 protein: CTSTGRATYEQYF. CDR3 sequence (DNA): TGTACCAGCACCGGGAGGGCCACCTACGAGCAGTACTTC.

The rearrangement links TRBV5-1 to TRBJ2-2; no clear D. In germline, CDR1 is SGHRS, CDR2 YFSETQ. The CDR3 consists of 16 residues. Between the trimmed V and J ends, which lost 3 bases and 3 bases, there was a span of 15 bases. In nucleotides, the CDR3 is TGCGCCAGCAGCTCAGACATTAGCTACTACACCGGGGAGCTGTTTTTT. Translating gives CASSSDISYYTGELFF.

The genes are TRBV20-1 and TRBJ2-7; 11 nucleotides agree with TRBD2. Per the germline V gene, CDR1 is DFQATT and CDR2 is SNEGSKA (reference sequence). CDR3 length: 14 amino acids. J lost 0 bases, V lost 6 bases, and 4 bases had no gene match. Here the CDR3 DNA reads TGCAGTGCCAAGACTAGCGGGGTCTCCTACGAGCAGTACTTC. The encoded protein is CSAKTSGVSYEQYF.

V usage is TRBV19 and J usage is TRBJ1-2; 9 bases line up with TRBD1. The trim removed 8 bases at V and 2 bases at J, leaving 12 bases unmatched. Germline V lookup: CDR1 LNHDA, CDR2 SQIVND (reference sequence). The CDR3 runs 16 residues. CDR3 sequence (DNA): TGTGCCAGTCGTTTTCAGGGACAGGGATTGAACTATGGCTACACCTTC. Encoded protein: CASRFQGQGLNYGYTF.

This clonotype was seen a few times. The chain couples TRBV5-1 to TRBJ1-3, with 9 nucleotides matching TRBD1. The CDR3 totals 17 residues. The junction had 12 bases not matched to a gene; V was cut back by 4 bases and J by 4 bases. Germline V gene data show CDR1 as SGHRS and CDR2 as YFSETQ. The CDR3 bases are TGCGCCAGCAGCGTGGGACAGGGTAGAGCCTTGGGAAACACCATATATTTT. Translation gives CASSVGQGRALGNTIYF. Variable domain in full (rest from reference TRBV5-1 and TRBJ1-3): KAGVTQTPRYLIKTRGQQVTLSCSPISGHRSVSWYQQTPGQGLQFLFEYFSETQRNKGNFPGRFSGRQFSNSRSEMNVSTLELGDSALYLCASSVGQGRALGNTIYFGEGSWLTVV.